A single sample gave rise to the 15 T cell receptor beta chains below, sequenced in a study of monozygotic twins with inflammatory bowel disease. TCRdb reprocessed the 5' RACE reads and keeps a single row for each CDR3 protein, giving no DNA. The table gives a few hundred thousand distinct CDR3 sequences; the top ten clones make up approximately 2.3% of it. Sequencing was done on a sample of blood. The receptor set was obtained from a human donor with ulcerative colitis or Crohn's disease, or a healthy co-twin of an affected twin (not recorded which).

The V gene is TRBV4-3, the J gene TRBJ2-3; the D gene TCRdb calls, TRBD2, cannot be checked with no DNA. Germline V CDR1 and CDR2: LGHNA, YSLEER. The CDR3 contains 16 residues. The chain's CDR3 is CASSQDLLRPQDTQYF.

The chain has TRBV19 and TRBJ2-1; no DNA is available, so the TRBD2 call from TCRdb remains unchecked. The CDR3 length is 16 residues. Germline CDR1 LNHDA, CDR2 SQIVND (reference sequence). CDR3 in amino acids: CASKTSGRALGVEQFF.

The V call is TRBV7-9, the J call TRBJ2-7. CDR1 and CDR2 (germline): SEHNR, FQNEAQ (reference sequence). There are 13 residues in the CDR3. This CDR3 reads CASSLIYGYEQYF.

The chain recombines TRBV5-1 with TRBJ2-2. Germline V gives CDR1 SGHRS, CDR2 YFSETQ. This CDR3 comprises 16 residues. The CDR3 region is CASSLESGSNTGELFF.

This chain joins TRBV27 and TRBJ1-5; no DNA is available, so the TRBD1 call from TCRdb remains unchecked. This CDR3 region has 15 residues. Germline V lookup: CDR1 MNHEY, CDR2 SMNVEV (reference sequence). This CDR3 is CASSRQGEGNQPQHF.

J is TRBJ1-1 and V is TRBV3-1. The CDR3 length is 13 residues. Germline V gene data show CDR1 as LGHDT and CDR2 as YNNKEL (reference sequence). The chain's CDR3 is CASSQDGDTEAFF.

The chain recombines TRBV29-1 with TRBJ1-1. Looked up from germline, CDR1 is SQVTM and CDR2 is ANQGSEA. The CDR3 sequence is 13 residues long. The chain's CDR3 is CSVPNGRNTEAFF.

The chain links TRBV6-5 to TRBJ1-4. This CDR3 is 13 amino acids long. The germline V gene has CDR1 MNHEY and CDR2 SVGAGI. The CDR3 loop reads CASSYAEGEKLFF.

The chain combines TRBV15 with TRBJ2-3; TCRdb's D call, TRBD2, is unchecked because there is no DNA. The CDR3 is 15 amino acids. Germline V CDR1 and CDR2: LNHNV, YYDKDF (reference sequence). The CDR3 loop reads CATSSKRRSTDTQYF.

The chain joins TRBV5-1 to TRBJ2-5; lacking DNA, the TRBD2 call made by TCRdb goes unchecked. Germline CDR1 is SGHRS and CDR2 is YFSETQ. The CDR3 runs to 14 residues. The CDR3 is CASSTGAPQETQYF.

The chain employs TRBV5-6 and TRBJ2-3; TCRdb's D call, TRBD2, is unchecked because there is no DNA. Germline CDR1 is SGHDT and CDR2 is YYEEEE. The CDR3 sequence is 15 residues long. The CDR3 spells CASRLAGGFTDTQYF. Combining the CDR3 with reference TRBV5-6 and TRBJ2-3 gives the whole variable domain DAGVTQSPTHLIKTRGQQVTLRCSPKSGHDTVSWYQQALGQGPQFIFQYYEEEERQRGNFPDRFSGHQFPNYSSELNVNALLLGDSALYLCASRLAGGFTDTQYFGPGTRLTVL.

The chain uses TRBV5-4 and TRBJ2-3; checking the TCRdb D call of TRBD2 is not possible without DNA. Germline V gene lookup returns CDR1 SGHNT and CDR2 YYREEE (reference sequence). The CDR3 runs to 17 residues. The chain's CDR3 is CASSLAASGSVTDTQYF. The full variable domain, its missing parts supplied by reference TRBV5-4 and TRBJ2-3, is ETGVTQSPTHLIKTRGQQVTLRCSSQSGHNTVSWYQQALGQGPQFIFQYYREEENGRGNFPPRFSGLQFPNYSSELNVNALELDDSALYLCASSLAASGSVTDTQYFGPGTRLTVL.

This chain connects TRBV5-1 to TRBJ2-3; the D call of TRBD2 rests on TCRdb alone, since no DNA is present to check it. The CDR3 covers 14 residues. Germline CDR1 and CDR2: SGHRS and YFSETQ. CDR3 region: CASSFGGAQGTQYF.

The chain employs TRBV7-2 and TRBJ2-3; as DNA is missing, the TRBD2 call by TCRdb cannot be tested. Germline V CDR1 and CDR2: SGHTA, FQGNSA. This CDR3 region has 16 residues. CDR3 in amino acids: CASGSSGRALRDTQYF.

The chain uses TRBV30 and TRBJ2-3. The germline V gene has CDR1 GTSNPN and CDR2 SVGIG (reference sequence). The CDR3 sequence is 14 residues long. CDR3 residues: CAWKWWGRTDTQYF.